These T cell receptor beta chains were read from a single sample in a study of molecular identifiers for immune sequencing clone quantification. Each CDR3 protein is one row after TCRdb ran MiXCR on the PCR reads. The table lists about 320,000 distinct CDR3 sequences, about a quarter of them singletons, with about 0.74% in the top ten. Input material: naive CD8+ T cells from blood, with Jurkat cell RNA spiked in. These receptor sequences come from a human donor in good health. Some libraries in this study had Jurkat cell RNA spiked in. Each CDR3 is given with its conserved first and last residue. The D gene is left open where the match is weak. Clone size is not always given. Where it is, it says once, few, many or a class for expanded clones.

d_call: TRBD2
j_call: TRBJ2-3
clone_size: many
v_call: TRBV14
cdr3_length: 19
cdr3_nt: TGTGCCAGCAGCCAGACACCGGGACTAGCGGTAGAGAGCACAGATACGCAGTATTTT
cdr3_aa: CASSQTPGLAVESTDTQYF

d_call: NA
j_call: TRBJ2-2
clone_size: many
v_call: TRBV7-9
cdr3_length: 15
cdr3_nt: TGTGCCAGCAGCTTAGAACCGGGACGCACCGGGGAGCTGTTTTTT
cdr3_aa: CASSLEPGRTGELFF

d_call: TRBD1
j_call: TRBJ2-4
clone_size: many
v_call: TRBV6-2/TRBV6-3
cdr3_length: 14
cdr3_nt: TGTGCCAGCAGGGATTGGACAGGGTTTGGCATTCAGTACTTC
cdr3_aa: CASRDWTGFGIQYF

d_call: NA
j_call: TRBJ2-7
clone_size: many
v_call: TRBV6-2/TRBV6-3
cdr3_length: 12
cdr3_nt: TGTGCCAGCAGTTACGAGTACTACGAGCAGTACTTC
cdr3_aa: CASSYEYYEQYF

d_call: NA
j_call: TRBJ1-1
clone_size: NA
v_call: TRBV20-1
cdr3_length: 14
cdr3_nt: TGCAGTGCTATAGGGCGGGTCTGGCACACTGAAGCTTTCTTT
cdr3_aa: CSAIGRVWHTEAFF

d_call: NA
j_call: TRBJ2-6
clone_size: NA
v_call: TRBV6-2/TRBV6-3
cdr3_length: 15
cdr3_nt: TGTGCCAACAGGGAAGGAATCTCTGGGGCCAACGTCCTGACTTTC
cdr3_aa: CANREGISGANVLTF

d_call: NA
j_call: TRBJ2-5
clone_size: NA
v_call: TRBV7-9
cdr3_length: 14
cdr3_nt: TGTGCCAGCAGCTTAGCGACAGTTTTCGTGACCCAGTACTTC
cdr3_aa: CASSLATVFVTQYF

d_call: NA
j_call: TRBJ2-7
clone_size: NA
v_call: TRBV11-2
cdr3_length: 18
cdr3_nt: TGTGCCAGCAGCTTAGATCCTCCCCCGGCAACCAACTCCTACGAGCAGTACTTC
cdr3_aa: CASSLDPPPATNSYEQYF

d_call: NA
j_call: TRBJ2-7
clone_size: few
v_call: TRBV4-3
cdr3_length: 14
cdr3_nt: TGCGCCAGCAGCATCGGTCAGGGGACCTACGAGCAGTACTTC
cdr3_aa: CASSIGQGTYEQYF

d_call: NA
j_call: TRBJ2-5
clone_size: NA
v_call: TRBV3-1
cdr3_length: 15
cdr3_nt: TGTGCCAGCAACGGTACTAGAAATCCGGGGGAGACCCAGTACTTC
cdr3_aa: CASNGTRNPGETQYF

d_call: NA
j_call: TRBJ2-3
clone_size: NA
v_call: TRBV28
cdr3_length: 13
cdr3_nt: TGTGCCACCGAAAGTGGGGCGTCCGATACGCAGTGTTTT
cdr3_aa: CATESGASDTQCF

d_call: NA
j_call: TRBJ2-3
clone_size: many
v_call: TRBV12-5
cdr3_length: 15
cdr3_nt: TGTGCTAGTGGAGATGACAGGTTAAGCACAGATACGCAGTATTTT
cdr3_aa: CASGDDRLSTDTQYF

d_call: TRBD1
j_call: TRBJ2-1
clone_size: NA
v_call: TRBV11-2
cdr3_length: 17
cdr3_nt: TGTGCCAGCAGCTTAGAAGGACAGGAGCTTCGGATCAGGGAGCAGTTCTTC
cdr3_aa: CASSLEGQELRIREQFF

d_call: TRBD2
j_call: TRBJ2-1
clone_size: many
v_call: TRBV4-3
cdr3_length: 14
cdr3_nt: TGCGCCAGCAGCCAGGGGACTAGCGGGAGTGAGCAGTTCTTC
cdr3_aa: CASSQGTSGSEQFF

d_call: NA
j_call: TRBJ2-1
clone_size: NA
v_call: TRBV6-5
cdr3_length: 15
cdr3_nt: TGTGCCAGCAGTTACTCGGCCGGGAGCAACAATGAGCAGTTCTTC
cdr3_aa: CASSYSAGSNNEQFF

d_call: NA
j_call: TRBJ2-7
clone_size: NA
v_call: TRBV25-1
cdr3_length: 15
cdr3_nt: TGTGCCAGCAGTGGACCCCGGCCAGGCTCCTACAAGCAGTCCTTC
cdr3_aa: CASSGPRPGSYKQSF

d_call: TRBD1
j_call: TRBJ2-1
clone_size: many
v_call: TRBV7-2
cdr3_length: 17
cdr3_nt: TGTGCCAGCAGCTTCGCCCTACAGGGGAGCTCCTACAATGAGCAGTTCTTC
cdr3_aa: CASSFALQGSSYNEQFF

d_call: TRBD2
j_call: TRBJ2-7
clone_size: many
v_call: TRBV2
cdr3_length: 14
cdr3_nt: TGTGCCAGCAGTGGACTAGCGGGGCACTACGAGCAGTACTTC
cdr3_aa: CASSGLAGHYEQYF

d_call: NA
j_call: TRBJ2-2
clone_size: NA
v_call: TRBV7-9
cdr3_length: 18
cdr3_nt: TGTGCCAGCAGCTTCCCTTCCCCGGGGCTCACGAGGACCGGGGAGCTGTTTTTT
cdr3_aa: CASSFPSPGLTRTGELFF

d_call: TRBD2
j_call: TRBJ2-1
clone_size: NA
v_call: TRBV27
cdr3_length: 15
cdr3_nt: TGTGCCAGCGGTGTTAGCGGGGCGACCTACAATGAGCAGTTCTTC
cdr3_aa: CASGVSGATYNEQFF

d_call: NA
j_call: TRBJ2-4
clone_size: many
v_call: TRBV2
cdr3_length: 15
cdr3_nt: TGTGCCAGCAGGACTAGTGCAGGGGCCAAAAACATTCAGTACTTC
cdr3_aa: CASRTSAGAKNIQYF

d_call: NA
j_call: TRBJ1-5
clone_size: NA
v_call: TRBV7-9
cdr3_length: 17
cdr3_nt: TGTGCCAGCAGCTTAGAGCCCTGGGGCGCTTCCAGGCAGCCCCAGCATTTT
cdr3_aa: CASSLEPWGASRQPQHF

d_call: TRBD2
j_call: TRBJ2-5
clone_size: NA
v_call: TRBV6-2/TRBV6-3
cdr3_length: 15
cdr3_nt: TGTGCCAGCCTGCAGGCCCTAGCGGGGGAAGAGACCCAGTACTTC
cdr3_aa: CASLQALAGEETQYF

d_call: NA
j_call: TRBJ2-7
clone_size: many
v_call: TRBV25-1
cdr3_length: 11
cdr3_nt: TGTGCCAGCAGTGAATACGGTTGGCAGTACTTC
cdr3_aa: CASSEYGWQYF

d_call: NA
j_call: TRBJ1-2
clone_size: once
v_call: TRBV9
cdr3_length: 15
cdr3_nt: TGTGCCAGCGGCCCCCCCGGGCGGCCCTTCCATGGCTACACCTTC
cdr3_aa: CASGPPGRPFHGYTF

d_call: TRBD1
j_call: TRBJ2-7
clone_size: many
v_call: TRBV18
cdr3_length: 13
cdr3_nt: TGTGCCAGCTCACCGGACAGGGCACACGAGCAGTACTTC
cdr3_aa: CASSPDRAHEQYF

d_call: NA
j_call: TRBJ1-4
clone_size: NA
v_call: TRBV2
cdr3_length: 15
cdr3_nt: TGTGCCAGCAGTGAAAAGACAGCTCTAATTGAAAAACTGTCTTTT
cdr3_aa: CASSEKTALIEKLSF

d_call: TRBD1
j_call: TRBJ2-7
clone_size: many
v_call: TRBV7-9
cdr3_length: 15
cdr3_nt: TGTGCCAGCAGCCCGACCGGGACAGGGCTCTACGAGCAGTACTTC
cdr3_aa: CASSPTGTGLYEQYF

d_call: TRBD1
j_call: TRBJ1-5
clone_size: NA
v_call: TRBV28
cdr3_length: 15
cdr3_nt: TGTGCCAGCAGCTGGACAGGGGGCGCCGGGCAGCCCCAGCATTTT
cdr3_aa: CASSWTGGAGQPQHF